This TCR beta chain was obtained from a study of T-cell reconstitution after alpha-beta-depleted transplantation in children. This clonotype was observed a few times. Unique molecular identifiers were incorporated into the prepared TCRbeta library. TCRdb re-derived calls from the PCR reads in MiXCR, one entry per CDR3 protein. The data contain under 300,000 distinct CDR3 sequences, about 9.6% of them singletons. The CDR3 consists of 17 residues. V dropped 7 bases and J dropped 2 bases, with 21 bases sitting between them. Per germline, CDR1 MDHEN and CDR2 SYDVKM. The sample here was PBMCs from the stem cell graft donor, taken from the stem cell graft. This clonotype was obtained from a human donor who donated a stem cell graft to a child with SCID. The V and J genes are TRBV28 and TRBJ2-1; D possibly matches TRBD1 or TRBD2 (6 bases each). The CDR3 loop is CASNKFGGPLAYNEQFF. CDR3 nucleotide sequence: TGTGCCAGCAATAAGTTCGGGGGCCCCCTCGCCTACAATGAGCAGTTCTTC.